This is a list of T cell receptor beta chains from one sample in a study of glioma-infiltrating T cells after dendritic cell vaccination. The repertoire was sequenced with immunoSEQ multiplex PCR; TCRdb's copy has only in-frame clones and lacks some. The sample holds 100,000 or so clones; 80% are singletons and the top ten take about 5%. The material sequenced was blood, taken after dendritic cell vaccination. Receptors originate from a human donor with glioblastoma. Both conserved end residues are part of each CDR3. D genes are given only for firm matches. Clone size is stated in some rows and not others, as once, few, many or a class when expanded.

j_call: TRBJ2-7
d_call: -
clone_size: -
v_call: TRBV7-9
cdr3_nt: TGTGCCGGGATCCGGGACAACTCCTACGAGCAGTACTTC
cdr3_aa: CAGIRDNSYEQYF

j_call: TRBJ2-2
d_call: TRBD1
clone_size: -
v_call: TRBV5-4
cdr3_nt: TGTGCCAGCAGAGACAGGGTTGCGAACACCGGGGAGCTGTTTTTT
cdr3_aa: CASRDRVANTGELFF

j_call: TRBJ2-1
d_call: TRBD2
clone_size: -
v_call: TRBV10-3
cdr3_nt: TGTGCCATCAGTGAACTAGCGGTGGGGAATGAGCAGTTCTTC
cdr3_aa: CAISELAVGNEQFF

j_call: TRBJ2-1
d_call: TRBD2
clone_size: -
v_call: TRBV30
cdr3_nt: TGTGCCTGGAAGTGGTTCGGCCTAGCGGGAGACTCCTACAATGAGCAGTTCTTC
cdr3_aa: CAWKWFGLAGDSYNEQFF

j_call: TRBJ2-1
d_call: TRBD2
clone_size: -
v_call: TRBV27
cdr3_nt: TGTGCCAGCAGGGAGGGGCTAGCGGAACTCAATGAGCAGTTCTTC
cdr3_aa: CASREGLAELNEQFF

j_call: TRBJ2-7
d_call: TRBD1
clone_size: -
v_call: TRBV5-4
cdr3_nt: TGTGCCAGCAGCTTCCGACAGGGGGTGCTCTACGAGCAGTACTTC
cdr3_aa: CASSFRQGVLYEQYF

j_call: TRBJ1-1
d_call: -
clone_size: -
v_call: TRBV11-2
cdr3_nt: TGTGCCAGCAGCTTAGTGCCGGGGAACACTGAAGCTTTCTTT
cdr3_aa: CASSLVPGNTEAFF

j_call: TRBJ1-2
d_call: -
clone_size: -
v_call: TRBV9
cdr3_nt: TGTGCCAGCAGCCCGAAATGGGGAGCTAACTATGGCTACACCTTC
cdr3_aa: CASSPKWGANYGYTF

j_call: TRBJ2-1
d_call: -
clone_size: -
v_call: TRBV2
cdr3_nt: TGTGCCAGCAGTGAAGGCCGGAGCGGCCGTGAGCAGTTCTTC
cdr3_aa: CASSEGRSGREQFF

j_call: TRBJ2-4
d_call: TRBD1
clone_size: once
v_call: TRBV2
cdr3_nt: TGTGCCAGCAGCGCTGACAGGGCGGGAAACATTCAGTACTTC
cdr3_aa: CASSADRAGNIQYF

j_call: TRBJ2-7
d_call: TRBD1
clone_size: -
v_call: TRBV28
cdr3_nt: TGTGCCAGCAGTTTATTACAGGGGGCCTACCCCTACGAGCAGTACTTC
cdr3_aa: CASSLLQGAYPYEQYF

j_call: TRBJ1-5
d_call: -
clone_size: -
v_call: TRBV6-1
cdr3_nt: TGTGCCAGCAGCGCAGGGAATCCCTATCAGCCCCAGCATTTT
cdr3_aa: CASSAGNPYQPQHF

j_call: TRBJ2-7
d_call: TRBD1
clone_size: -
v_call: TRBV7-9
cdr3_nt: TGTGCCAGCAGCTCCCCAGGGGGAGACTACGAGCAGTACTTC
cdr3_aa: CASSSPGGDYEQYF

j_call: TRBJ2-5
d_call: TRBD2
clone_size: -
v_call: TRBV11-2
cdr3_nt: TGTGCCAGCAGGAGTAGTAGCGGGGGCCAAGAGACCCAGTACTTC
cdr3_aa: CASRSSSGGQETQYF

j_call: TRBJ2-5
d_call: -
clone_size: -
v_call: TRBV6-6
cdr3_nt: TGTGCCAGCAGTTACGACAGAGTAGTCGGGACCCAGTACTTC
cdr3_aa: CASSYDRVVGTQYF

j_call: TRBJ2-7
d_call: -
clone_size: -
v_call: TRBV30
cdr3_nt: TGTGCCTGGAGTTGGGGGGTCGAGCAGTACTTC
cdr3_aa: CAWSWGVEQYF

j_call: TRBJ1-4
d_call: -
clone_size: -
v_call: TRBV28
cdr3_nt: TGTGCCAGCAGGTTGGGACACTGGTATGAAAAACTGTTTTTT
cdr3_aa: CASRLGHWYEKLFF

j_call: TRBJ2-1
d_call: -
clone_size: -
v_call: TRBV4-1
cdr3_nt: TGCGCCAGCAGCCTTCGGGAGACTAGAGTCGATGAGCAGTTCTTC
cdr3_aa: CASSLRETRVDEQFF

j_call: TRBJ2-1
d_call: TRBD2
clone_size: -
v_call: TRBV5-1
cdr3_nt: TGCGCCAGCAGCAAGGCTAGCGGGGCAATAATTTACAATGAGCAGTTCTTC
cdr3_aa: CASSKASGAIIYNEQFF

j_call: TRBJ2-2
d_call: TRBD2
clone_size: few
v_call: TRBV5-1
cdr3_nt: TGCGCCAGCGGCGCGGGAGGGCCGGGAACCGGGGAGCTGTTTTTT
cdr3_aa: CASGAGGPGTGELFF

j_call: TRBJ2-7
d_call: TRBD1
clone_size: -
v_call: TRBV5-4
cdr3_nt: TGTGCCAGCAGCCCCCGACGTGTCGGGACAGGGGACAAAGAGCAGTACTTC
cdr3_aa: CASSPRRVGTGDKEQYF

j_call: TRBJ2-1
d_call: TRBD2
clone_size: -
v_call: TRBV2
cdr3_nt: TGTGCCAGCAGTCTTAGCGGGGGGGCTAGAAATGAGCAGTTCTTC
cdr3_aa: CASSLSGGARNEQFF

j_call: TRBJ2-5
d_call: -
clone_size: once
v_call: TRBV4-1
cdr3_nt: TGCGCCAGCAGCCAAGATGGGGGGGCGCTCCAAGAGACCCAGTACTTC
cdr3_aa: CASSQDGGALQETQYF

j_call: TRBJ2-2
d_call: TRBD2
clone_size: -
v_call: TRBV9
cdr3_nt: TGTGCCAGCAGCGTCCCGGCGGGGGGCCGATCCGGGGAGCTGTTTTTT
cdr3_aa: CASSVPAGGRSGELFF

j_call: TRBJ2-5
d_call: TRBD1
clone_size: few
v_call: TRBV4-1
cdr3_nt: TGCGCCAGCAGCCCGGGGGACAGGGAGGGGTTGGAGACCCAGTACTTC
cdr3_aa: CASSPGDREGLETQYF

j_call: TRBJ2-7
d_call: -
clone_size: -
v_call: TRBV6-6
cdr3_nt: TGTGCCAGCAGTGCGCTCACAGGGTCAACCTCCTACGAGCAGTACTTC
cdr3_aa: CASSALTGSTSYEQYF

j_call: TRBJ2-2
d_call: -
clone_size: -
v_call: TRBV19
cdr3_nt: TGTGCCAGTAAGTCCCACGGGCGGGACTACACCGGGGAGCTGTTTTTT
cdr3_aa: CASKSHGRDYTGELFF

j_call: TRBJ2-3
d_call: -
clone_size: once
v_call: TRBV30
cdr3_nt: TGTGCCTGGGGACGTGACAGCTACTCCACAGATACGCAGTATTTT
cdr3_aa: CAWGRDSYSTDTQYF

j_call: TRBJ2-2
d_call: -
clone_size: -
v_call: TRBV6-6
cdr3_nt: TGTGCCAGCAGTTTTGTCACCCCGGGCGGGGAGCTGTTTTTT
cdr3_aa: CASSFVTPGGELFF

j_call: TRBJ1-1
d_call: TRBD1
clone_size: -
v_call: TRBV6-1
cdr3_nt: TGTGCCAGCAGTGGTCTGGCAGGGGGCACTGAAGCTTTCTTT
cdr3_aa: CASSGLAGGTEAFF

j_call: TRBJ1-2
d_call: -
clone_size: -
v_call: TRBV5-5
cdr3_nt: TGTGCCAGCAGCTTACTAGGGTCTGGCTACACCTTC
cdr3_aa: CASSLLGSGYTF

j_call: TRBJ1-2
d_call: TRBD1
clone_size: -
v_call: TRBV30
cdr3_nt: TGTGCCTGGAGTGGGGACAGAAACGACTATGGCTACACCTTC
cdr3_aa: CAWSGDRNDYGYTF

j_call: TRBJ2-7
d_call: -
clone_size: once
v_call: TRBV5-1
cdr3_nt: TGCGCCAGCAGCTTGGGTCAGATCTACGAGCAGTACTTC
cdr3_aa: CASSLGQIYEQYF

j_call: TRBJ1-4
d_call: TRBD1
clone_size: -
v_call: TRBV2
cdr3_nt: TGTGCCAGCACCGGACAGGGGGCGGGAAGACTGTTTTTT
cdr3_aa: CASTGQGAGRLFF

j_call: TRBJ1-1
d_call: -
clone_size: once
v_call: TRBV2
cdr3_nt: TGTGCCAGCAGTTACCGGGCTGAAGCTTTCTTT
cdr3_aa: CASSYRAEAFF

j_call: TRBJ2-1
d_call: TRBD2
clone_size: -
v_call: TRBV7-9
cdr3_nt: TGTGCCAGCAGCTTCATGGGGGGGGTTCAGGGCAATGAGCAGTTCTTC
cdr3_aa: CASSFMGGVQGNEQFF

j_call: TRBJ1-1
d_call: -
clone_size: -
v_call: TRBV19
cdr3_nt: TGTGCCAGTACAAGAAAAACAGCGGGGTGGGCTTTCTTT
cdr3_aa: CASTRKTAGWAFF

j_call: TRBJ1-3
d_call: -
clone_size: few
v_call: TRBV2
cdr3_nt: TGTGCCAGCATCTTTGTTCCGGGGACTGGAAACACCATATATTTT
cdr3_aa: CASIFVPGTGNTIYF

j_call: TRBJ1-2
d_call: -
clone_size: -
v_call: TRBV7-8
cdr3_nt: TGTGCCAGCAGCCGAGCGGATCTCCAGGCTTATGGCTACACCTTC
cdr3_aa: CASSRADLQAYGYTF

j_call: TRBJ2-5
d_call: TRBD1
clone_size: -
v_call: TRBV30
cdr3_nt: TGTGCCTGGAGTGTACCAGGGGGAATAGAGACCCAGTACTTC
cdr3_aa: CAWSVPGGIETQYF

j_call: TRBJ1-4
d_call: TRBD1
clone_size: -
v_call: TRBV9
cdr3_nt: TGTGCCAGCAGCGTAGACCCCTTTAGGGGACAGGGGTTAACTAATGAAAAACTGTTTTTT
cdr3_aa: CASSVDPFRGQGLTNEKLFF

j_call: TRBJ2-3
d_call: -
clone_size: -
v_call: TRBV29-1
cdr3_nt: TGCAGCGTTGGAAGGGGAGGAACAGATACGCAGTATTTT
cdr3_aa: CSVGRGGTDTQYF

j_call: TRBJ1-1
d_call: -
clone_size: -
v_call: TRBV28
cdr3_nt: TGTGCCAGCAGTGCTACGGGAATCAACACTGAAGCTTTCTTT
cdr3_aa: CASSATGINTEAFF

j_call: TRBJ2-3
d_call: TRBD2
clone_size: once
v_call: TRBV10-3
cdr3_nt: TGTGCCATCAGTGACCCCCAGCGGGGGGGCGGTGGAGATACGCAGTATTTT
cdr3_aa: CAISDPQRGGGGDTQYF

j_call: TRBJ2-3
d_call: TRBD2
clone_size: -
v_call: TRBV7-3
cdr3_nt: TGTGCCAGCAGCACCCGACTAGCGGGAGGGGCAGATACGCAGTATTTT
cdr3_aa: CASSTRLAGGADTQYF

j_call: TRBJ1-1
d_call: TRBD1
clone_size: -
v_call: TRBV28
cdr3_nt: TGTGCCAGCAGACCCGGGACAGGGAACACTGAAGCTTTCTTT
cdr3_aa: CASRPGTGNTEAFF

j_call: TRBJ2-7
d_call: -
clone_size: few
v_call: TRBV30
cdr3_nt: TGTGCCTGGAGTGGTACCTACGAGCAGTACTTC
cdr3_aa: CAWSGTYEQYF

j_call: TRBJ2-2
d_call: -
clone_size: -
v_call: TRBV6-5
cdr3_nt: TGTGCCAGCAGAAGGGGGACCAACACCGGGGAGCTGTTTTTT
cdr3_aa: CASRRGTNTGELFF

j_call: TRBJ1-2
d_call: -
clone_size: -
v_call: TRBV5-1
cdr3_nt: TGCGCCAGCAGCTTAACTCTAAACTATGGCTACACCTTC
cdr3_aa: CASSLTLNYGYTF

j_call: TRBJ2-7
d_call: TRBD2
clone_size: -
v_call: TRBV30
cdr3_nt: TGTGCCTGGCGTCTAGCGGGAGCAACCTACGAGCAGTACTTC
cdr3_aa: CAWRLAGATYEQYF